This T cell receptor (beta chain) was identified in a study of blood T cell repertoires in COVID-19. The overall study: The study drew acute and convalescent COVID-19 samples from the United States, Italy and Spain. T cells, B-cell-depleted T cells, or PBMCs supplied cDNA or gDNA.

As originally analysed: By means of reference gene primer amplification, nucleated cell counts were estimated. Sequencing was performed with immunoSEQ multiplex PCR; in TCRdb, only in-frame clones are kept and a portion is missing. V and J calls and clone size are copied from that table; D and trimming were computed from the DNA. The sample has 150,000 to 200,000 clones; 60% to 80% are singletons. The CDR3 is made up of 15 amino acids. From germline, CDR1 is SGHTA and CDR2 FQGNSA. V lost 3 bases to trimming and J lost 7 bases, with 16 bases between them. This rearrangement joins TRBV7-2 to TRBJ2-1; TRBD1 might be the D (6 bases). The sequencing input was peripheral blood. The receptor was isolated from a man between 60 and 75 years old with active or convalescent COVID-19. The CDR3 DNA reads TGTGCCAGCAGCTTCCAGGGGCAGATATTGAATGAGCAGTTCTTC. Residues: CASSFQGQILNEQFF.